Listed below are T cell receptor beta chains from one sample, sequenced in a study of blood T cell repertoires in COVID-19. Clones were read by immunoSEQ multiplex PCR, and TCRdb kept only the in-frame ones, dropping some. The sample records 150,000 to 200,000 clones, about 88% being singletons. The source material was peripheral blood. These receptors all stem from a woman older than 75 with acute or convalescent COVID-19. CDR3s include the opening cysteine and the closing phenylalanine or tryptophan. The D gene is left open where the match is weak. A clone size is listed for some rows: how often the clone was seen (once, few, many), or a class if it is expanded.

V	D	size	J	DNA	CDR3
TRBV7-3	-	-	TRBJ2-2	TGTGCCAGCAGTCAAATTGGGGGCGTTAACACCGGGGAGCTGTTTTTT	CASSQIGGVNTGELFF
TRBV2	TRBD1	-	TRBJ2-5	TGTGCCAGCAAAGACAGGGGCGAGACCCAGTACTTC	CASKDRGETQYF
TRBV5-4	TRBD1	-	TRBJ1-2	TGTGCCAGCTCACTCGGGACAGTAGAGAATGGCTACACCTTC	CASSLGTVENGYTF
TRBV5-4	TRBD1	many	TRBJ2-7	TGTGCCAGCAGCGCCGGGACAGGGTTCTCCTACGAGCAGTACTTC	CASSAGTGFSYEQYF
TRBV5-1	TRBD2	-	TRBJ2-7	TGCGCCAGCAGCCCTAGCGGAATCTCCTACGAGCAGTACTTC	CASSPSGISYEQYF
TRBV7-8	-	-	TRBJ2-7	TGTGCCAGCAGCTTAGCGACGGCGGCGGAAGTACAGCAGTACTTC	CASSLATAAEVQQYF
TRBV10-3	TRBD2	-	TRBJ2-7	TGTGCCCTTCGGGGCGGGGGTTCCTACGAGCAGTACTTC	CALRGGGSYEQYF
TRBV3-1/TRBV3-2	TRBD1	-	TRBJ1-4	TGTGCCAGCAGCCCCCGGGACAGGCGAGAAAAACTGTTTTTT	CASSPRDRREKLFF
TRBV6-4	-	-	TRBJ1-4	TGTGCCAGCGGCAAAGAGGGAGGCGATAATGAAAAACTGTTTTTT	CASGKEGGDNEKLFF
TRBV2	TRBD1	few	TRBJ1-6	TGTGCCAGCGGGATGGGACAGGGCAATTCACCCCTCCACTTT	CASGMGQGNSPLHF
TRBV5-6	-	-	TRBJ1-2	TGTGCCAGCAGCTTGGTAGGGGCCGCGGTTAACTATGGCTACACCTTC	CASSLVGAAVNYGYTF
TRBV6-5	-	-	TRBJ2-7	TGTGCCAGCAGTTATCGGGGGGCCTCTTACTACGAGCAGTACTTC	CASSYRGASYYEQYF
TRBV5-4	-	few	TRBJ2-3	TGTGCCAGCAGCTTGGCTAGGGGGGGCGGTGGTACGCAGTATTTT	CASSLARGGGGTQYF
TRBV6-5	TRBD1	-	TRBJ1-2	TGTGCCAGCAGTACCCGGGACAGGGGGAATTATGGCTACACCTTC	CASSTRDRGNYGYTF
TRBV5-1	-	-	TRBJ2-3	TGCGCCAGCAGCCCTGGACCCGGAAGGTCAGGGGATACGCAGTATTTT	CASSPGPGRSGDTQYF
TRBV6-5	-	once	TRBJ2-7	TGTGCCAGCACCAACGCAGGGGGGAACGAGCAGTACTTC	CASTNAGGNEQYF
TRBV11-2	TRBD1	-	TRBJ1-6	TGTGCCAGCAGCTCGACAGGGGCCGGCTATAATTCACCCCTCCACTTT	CASSSTGAGYNSPLHF
TRBV5-4	TRBD2	-	TRBJ2-1	TGTGCCAGCAGCTCGCCCTATAGCGGGAGAGGCTACAATGAGCAGTTCTTC	CASSSPYSGRGYNEQFF
TRBV11-3	TRBD2	-	TRBJ2-1	TGTGCCAGCAGCCAGGGACTAGCGTTCCCCTACAATGAGCAGTTCTTC	CASSQGLAFPYNEQFF
TRBV7-2	-	-	TRBJ2-1	TGTGCCAGCAGCGGTACTGCTAGCTCCTACAATGAGCAGTTCTTC	CASSGTASSYNEQFF
TRBV4-1	-	-	TRBJ2-7	TGCGCCAGCAGCCCAGCGTTGCGACTGGGCGAGCAGTACTTC	CASSPALRLGEQYF
TRBV11-3	TRBD1	-	TRBJ2-7	TGTGCCAGCAGCTCAAATACAGGGGTCGAGCAGTACTTC	CASSSNTGVEQYF
TRBV6-5	TRBD1	-	TRBJ2-1	TGTGCCAGCACCTTCGGACAGGGCCCATACAATGAGCAGTTCTTC	CASTFGQGPYNEQFF
TRBV9	-	-	TRBJ2-1	TGTGCCAGCAGCGTAGGGGAAGGGGACAACAATGAGCAGTTCTTC	CASSVGEGDNNEQFF
TRBV30	TRBD2	-	TRBJ2-5	TGTGCCTGGCGAATAGCGGGGGGGATTGAGACCCAGTACTTC	CAWRIAGGIETQYF
TRBV5-3	TRBD1	-	TRBJ1-6	TGTGCCAGGACGGACAGGGGGAGAGTTTCACCCCTCCACTTT	CARTDRGRVSPLHF
TRBV5-6	-	-	TRBJ2-1	TGTGCCAGCAGCGCTCGGACACCTTCAAATGAGCAGTTCTTC	CASSARTPSNEQFF
TRBV6-2/TRBV6-3	-	-	TRBJ1-2	TGTGCCAGCAGTACAGACCCTCTCTATGGCTACACCTTC	CASSTDPLYGYTF
TRBV27	-	-	TRBJ2-2	TGTGCCAGCAGTTTATGGGCGACAGCTAGAAACACCGGGGAGCTGTTTTTT	CASSLWATARNTGELFF
TRBV7-8	-	-	TRBJ2-1	TGTGCCAGCAGCCCCTTTCGGGCAGGGACCTACAATGAGCAGTTCTTC	CASSPFRAGTYNEQFF
TRBV6-6	-	-	TRBJ2-5	TGTGCCAGCAGTTACTCCAGGGGTGTAGGGGAGACCCAGTACTTC	CASSYSRGVGETQYF
TRBV5-1	-	many	TRBJ2-5	TGCGCCAGCAGCTTGGCCCTAGCGACGCAAGAGACCCAGTACTTC	CASSLALATQETQYF
TRBV5-1	TRBD1	-	TRBJ1-2	TGCGCCAGCAGCTTGGGATCCGGGACAGGGGGCCTTGATGGCTACACCTTC	CASSLGSGTGGLDGYTF
TRBV3-1/TRBV3-2	-	few	TRBJ2-1	TGTGCCAGCAGCCAAATTGCGGGCTATAGGAATGAGCAGTTCTTC	CASSQIAGYRNEQFF
TRBV18	TRBD2	-	TRBJ2-5	TGTGCCAGCTCACCTTCGCCATCGGGCGGGAGTATGGACCAGTACTTC	CASSPSPSGGSMDQYF
TRBV24-1	-	few	TRBJ2-3	TGTGCCACCAGTGACGGCCAGGGGCCAGATACGCAGTATTTT	CATSDGQGPDTQYF
TRBV24-1	TRBD2	-	TRBJ2-1	TGTGCCACCAGGGGGACTAGCGGTTACAATGAGCAGTTCTTC	CATRGTSGYNEQFF
TRBV5-1	-	few	TRBJ2-1	TGCGCCAGCAGCCGGGTGAGCGGTTACAATGAGCAGTTCTTC	CASSRVSGYNEQFF